The sequence of this T cell receptor (beta chain) was determined in a study of blood T cell repertoires in COVID-19. Study at large: Samples representing acute and convalescent COVID-19 were sourced from the United States, Italy and Spain. In each case, the material was cDNA or gDNA derived from T cells, B-cell-depleted T cells, or PBMCs.

Profiled with immunoSEQ multiplex PCR; TCRdb holds only in-frame clones, not every one. The sample consists of roughly 190,000 clones, roughly 80% of them appearing once. Clinical history as reported by participants underpinned cohort assignment. Germline-derived CDR1 and CDR2 are LNHDA and SQIVND (reference sequence). The V end was cut by 4 bases, the J end by 4 bases, with 7 bases between. This CDR3 has 13 residues. The specimen was PBMCs or T cells enriched from blood (not recorded which). The V gene is TRBV19, the J gene TRBJ1-4; no firm D call. The receptor was isolated from a woman in her sixties with acute COVID-19. The CDR3 spells CASSNRHNEKLFF. CDR3 coding DNA: TGTGCCAGTAGTAACAGACATAATGAAAAACTGTTTTTT.